Listed below are T cell receptor beta chains from one sample, sequenced in a study of T cell responses to AZD1222 COVID-19 vaccine. The table came from immunoSEQ multiplex PCR; TCRdb's copy has only in-frame clones and leaves some out. The sample lists more than 80,000 clones, 70% to 90% occurring once. The source was peripheral blood, collected 28 days after the second AZD1222 dose. These receptors originate from an adult who received the AZD1222 COVID-19 vaccine. Each CDR3 is given with its conserved first and last residue. A D gene is named only where the DNA matches it firmly. Rows give clone size only sometimes, using once, few, many, or a class for an expanded clone.

NA TRBJ2-1 NA TRBV7-8 TGTGCCAGCAGCTTAGATAGCGGAGTTTACAATGAGCAGTTCTTC CASSLDSGVYNEQFF
NA TRBJ2-5 TRBD2 TRBV11-2 TGTGCCAGCAGCTTATCTAGCGGGAGTGAACAGACCCAGTACTTC CASSLSSGSEQTQYF
NA TRBJ2-3 NA TRBV5-1 TGCGCCAGCAGCTTGCAGGGATTCACAGATACGCAGTATTTT CASSLQGFTDTQYF
NA TRBJ1-1 NA TRBV7-9 TGTGCCAGCAGCTTATCATCAACTAACACTGAAGCTTTCTTT CASSLSSTNTEAFF
NA TRBJ1-6 NA TRBV6-1 TGTGCCAGCAGTGAAACGCCACAGGTGTTCTATAATTCACCCCTCCACTTT CASSETPQVFYNSPLHF
NA TRBJ2-5 NA TRBV7-6 TGTGCCAGCAGCCCCAGGGAAGAGACCCAGTACTTC CASSPREETQYF
NA TRBJ2-3 TRBD2 TRBV25-1 TGTGCCAGCAGCCGGCCCGGGACTAGCGGGGGGGCGGGAGATACGCAGTATTTT CASSRPGTSGGAGDTQYF
NA TRBJ2-2 NA TRBV20-1 TGCAGTGCTTTTCTAGCAGGGGAGCTGTTTTTT CSAFLAGELFF
NA TRBJ1-6 NA TRBV7-2 TGTGCCAGCAGCTTAGCCTCCGGGAATAATTCACCCCTCCACTTT CASSLASGNNSPLHF
NA TRBJ1-3 NA TRBV5-1 TGCGCCAGCAGCTTGGGAGGCCGGTCCGGAAACACCATATATTTT CASSLGGRSGNTIYF
few TRBJ2-7 TRBD2 TRBV4-2 TGTGCCAGCAGCGGGGTGACTAGCGGGAAGGGCGAGCAGTACTTC CASSGVTSGKGEQYF
NA TRBJ2-1 TRBD2 TRBV7-9 TGTGCCAGCAGCTTAGTGGGAGCGGGAGGTTCACGAGAGCAGTTCTTC CASSLVGAGGSREQFF
NA TRBJ2-3 NA TRBV5-1 TGCGCCAGCAGCAAAACCGGGACCCAAGTCAGCACAGATACGCAGTATTTT CASSKTGTQVSTDTQYF
NA TRBJ1-2 NA TRBV19 TGTGCCAGTAGTATATTTGATCGGGGTCATGGCTACACCTTC CASSIFDRGHGYTF
few TRBJ2-3 NA TRBV7-2 TGTGCCAGCAGCTTAGGCGGGGTGAGGACAGATACGCAGTATTTT CASSLGGVRTDTQYF
NA TRBJ2-1 NA TRBV2 TGTGCCAGCAGTCTGGACCCATACAATGAGCAGTTCTTC CASSLDPYNEQFF
NA TRBJ2-7 NA TRBV6-6 TGTGCCAGCAGCACGAGGGGGTTCTCCTACGAGCAGTACTTC CASSTRGFSYEQYF
NA TRBJ1-6 NA TRBV7-3 TGTGCCAGCAGCTCGTCCGCAGCCTATAATTCACCCCTCCACTTT CASSSSAAYNSPLHF
NA TRBJ2-1 NA TRBV20-1 TGCAGTGCTAGTGCCGACTACAATGAGCAGTTCTTC CSASADYNEQFF
once TRBJ2-1 NA TRBV19 TGTGCCAGTGGAAGGGGGGCTGAAGGCAATGAGCAGTTCTTC CASGRGAEGNEQFF
NA TRBJ1-2 NA TRBV24-1 TGTGCCACCAGTGCAGGGTATGGCTACACCTTC CATSAGYGYTF
once TRBJ2-3 NA TRBV2 TGTGCCAGCAATGGGATGCGCACAGATACGCAGTATTTT CASNGMRTDTQYF
NA TRBJ1-1 NA TRBV20-1 TGCAGTGCTAGTTGGGGAACTGAAGCTTTCTTT CSASWGTEAFF
NA TRBJ1-1 TRBD1 TRBV7-9 TGTGCCAGCAGCTTAGGGTGGACAGGGAGCGTGAACACTGAAGCTTTCTTT CASSLGWTGSVNTEAFF
NA TRBJ2-3 TRBD1 TRBV29-1 TGCAGCGTTAGTCCCAGGGGGCGGGCTACTAGCACAGATACGCAGTATTTT CSVSPRGRATSTDTQYF
NA TRBJ2-7 NA TRBV27 TGTGCCAGCAGATCGGCGGGGCTCGACGAGCAGTACTTC CASRSAGLDEQYF
NA TRBJ1-1 TRBD1 TRBV27 TGTGCCAGCAGTGGAAGACAGGGAGGGGTCACTGAAGCTTTCTTT CASSGRQGGVTEAFF
NA TRBJ1-2 TRBD1 TRBV10-2 TGCGCCAGCAGTCCCGGGACAGGGGTCTATGGCTACACCTTC CASSPGTGVYGYTF
NA TRBJ2-2 TRBD2 TRBV3-1/TRBV3-2 TGTGCCAGCAGCCCACGTGTAGCGGGGGCGAACACCGGGGAGCTGTTTTTT CASSPRVAGANTGELFF
NA TRBJ2-7 TRBD2 TRBV6-6 TGTGCCAGCAGTGGGACTAGTGTCGGCGAGCAGTACTTC CASSGTSVGEQYF
NA TRBJ1-3 TRBD1 TRBV18 TGTGCCAGCTCACCCCTCGACAGGGCCATCTCTGGAAACACCATATATTTT CASSPLDRAISGNTIYF
NA TRBJ1-5 NA TRBV28 TGTGCCAGCACCTCTTCCGGGGACCCTTATCAGCCCCAGCATTTT CASTSSGDPYQPQHF
NA TRBJ1-6 TRBD1 TRBV7-9 TGTGCCAGCAGACAGGGGGGGTCTAATTCACCCCTCCACTTT CASRQGGSNSPLHF
NA TRBJ2-1 NA TRBV3-1/TRBV3-2 TGTGCCAGCAGCCAAGATCCCGGGTTTGGTGAGCAGTTCTTC CASSQDPGFGEQFF
NA TRBJ2-5 NA TRBV7-9 TGTGCCAGCAGCTTATCCGGAGGGTCCCAGTACTTC CASSLSGGSQYF
NA TRBJ1-2 NA TRBV12-2 TGTGCAAGTCGCTTAGGGGGACAAAGGAGGGATTATAACTATGGCTACACCTTC CASRLGGQRRDYNYGYTF
NA TRBJ2-7 TRBD2 TRBV4-1 TGCGCCAGCAGCCAAGTTTTTGGGACAAGAGGACTAGCGGGCTCCTACGAGCAGTACTTC CASSQVFGTRGLAGSYEQYF
NA TRBJ2-7 NA TRBV19 TGTGCCAGTAGTATTGAGCAGGGCACCTACGAGCAGTACTTC CASSIEQGTYEQYF
NA TRBJ2-2 TRBD1 TRBV13 TGTGCCAGCATCAGACGGACAGGGGGCGCGAACACCGGGGAGCTGTTTTTT CASIRRTGGANTGELFF
NA TRBJ2-5 NA TRBV11-3 TGTGCCAGCAGCCGGGGCAGGGAGGAGACCCAGTACTTC CASSRGREETQYF
NA TRBJ2-7 TRBD2 TRBV2 TGTGCCAGCAGCGACCTTTCCGGGACTAGCTACGAGCAGTACTTC CASSDLSGTSYEQYF
NA TRBJ1-1 NA TRBV20-1 TGCAGTGCTGGAAGGGAGATCGGTTTCTTT CSAGREIGFF
NA TRBJ1-1 TRBD1 TRBV7-9 TGTGCCAGCAGCCCACGGGACAGCGAGAACACTGAAGCTTTCTTT CASSPRDSENTEAFF
NA TRBJ2-7 NA TRBV30 TGTGCCTGGAGAACAGGGATCGAGCAGTACTTC CAWRTGIEQYF
NA TRBJ1-1 NA TRBV6-5 TGTGCCAGCAGTAGGAACCGGGACGGCGAAGCTTTCTTT CASSRNRDGEAFF
NA TRBJ1-3 NA TRBV7-9 TGTGCCAGCAGCCAACGCGGGGGGACTGGAAACACCATATATTTT CASSQRGGTGNTIYF
NA TRBJ1-1 NA TRBV2 TGTGCCAGCAAAAGATCTTTTGCGACGAGCACTGAAGCTTTCTTT CASKRSFATSTEAFF
NA TRBJ1-3 NA TRBV6-5 TGTGCCAGCAGGCCCGACAGGACTAACACCATATATTTT CASRPDRTNTIYF
NA TRBJ2-1 TRBD1 TRBV7-2 TGTGCCAGCAGCGCCGGGACAGGGTTTTTTGGTGAGCAGTTCTTC CASSAGTGFFGEQFF
NA TRBJ2-3 NA TRBV7-2 TGTGCCAGCAGCTTAGACACAACCACAGATACGCAGTATTTT CASSLDTTTDTQYF
NA TRBJ1-2 NA TRBV5-1 TGCGCCAGCAGCTCCAGAGGGGGCTATGGCTACACCTTC CASSSRGGYGYTF
NA TRBJ1-5 NA TRBV5-1 TGCGCCAGCAGCTTGGAACCCCGCAATCAGCCCCAGCATTTT CASSLEPRNQPQHF
NA TRBJ1-4 TRBD1 TRBV3-1/TRBV3-2 TGTGCCAGCAGCCCCAGACAGGGGGATGGTAATGAAAAACTGTTTTTT CASSPRQGDGNEKLFF
NA TRBJ2-7 NA TRBV11-3 TGTGCCAGCAGCTTAGTGACGAGAACCGAGCAGTACTTC CASSLVTRTEQYF
NA TRBJ1-2 NA TRBV16 TGTGCCAGCAGCCAAGGGACTTCGAGGGGTGGCTACACCTTC CASSQGTSRGGYTF
NA TRBJ2-5 NA TRBV5-1 TGCGCCAGCAGCTTGGAAGGGAGGCCCAGGATGGAGACCCAGTACTTC CASSLEGRPRMETQYF
few TRBJ1-5 NA TRBV5-1 TGCGCCAGCAGCTTGGATGGACTCACTAGCAATCAGCCCCAGCATTTT CASSLDGLTSNQPQHF
NA TRBJ2-1 NA TRBV6-2/TRBV6-3 TGTGCCAGCAGTTACTCGTTAGCGCGCGACCTTGAGCAGTTCTTC CASSYSLARDLEQFF
once TRBJ2-3 NA TRBV5-1 TGCGCCAGCAGCTTGGAAGGGACGGTGGGAGATACGCAGTATTTT CASSLEGTVGDTQYF
once TRBJ1-5 NA TRBV7-2 TGTGCCAGCAGCTTAGGGCAGGACCCGAAGAATTTT CASSLGQDPKNF